This passage covers 25 T cell receptor beta chains from one sample sequenced in a study of blood T cell repertoires in COVID-19. Profiled with immunoSEQ multiplex PCR; TCRdb holds only in-frame clones, not every one. The table lists some 150,000 clones, under 90% of them singletons. Material for sequencing was peripheral blood. The receptors here all came from a human donor in a cohort sampled during active COVID-19.

This chain links TRBV7-6 with TRBJ2-3; D is uncertain. V was clipped by 5 bases and J by 5 bases, with 5 bases between them. The germline V gene has CDR1 SGHVS and CDR2 FNYEAQ. The CDR3 consists of 11 residues. The CDR3 spells CASSLVDTQYF. The CDR3 DNA follows: TGTGCCAGCAGCCTTGTAGATACGCAGTATTTT.

The chain has TRBV6-5 and TRBJ2-2, with 8 nucleotides matching TRBD2. V was clipped by 7 bases and J by 9 bases; unmatched bases: 7. Germline V gives CDR1 MNHEY, CDR2 SVGAGI. The length of the CDR3 is 13 residues. CDR3 region: CASTREGRRELFF. Here the CDR3 DNA reads TGTGCCAGCACCCGGGAGGGCCGGAGGGAGCTGTTTTTT.

This chain links TRBV4-3 with TRBJ2-3, with TRBD2 matching over 7 bases. The junction had 11 bases not matched to a gene; V was cut back by 3 bases and J by 5 bases. Germline values: CDR1 LGHNA, CDR2 YSLEER. The CDR3 is 16 residues long. The CDR3 region has the DNA TGCGCCAGCAGCCACACGGCCCGCGGGGGTAGAGATACGCAGTATTTT. This translates into CASSHTARGGRDTQYF.

CDR3 region: CASSPQTVYGYTF. Written as DNA, the CDR3 is TGTGCCAGCAGCCCCCAAACGGTTTATGGCTACACCTTC. The chain uses TRBV14 and TRBJ1-2, with D unclear. This CDR3 spans 13 amino acids. The germline V gene has CDR1 SGHDN and CDR2 FVKESK. V was clipped by 4 bases and J by 5 bases, with 11 bases between them.

The J gene is TRBJ1-6, the V gene TRBV7-2; 12 bases are a match to TRBD1. CDR1 is SGHTA, CDR2 FQGNSA, per germline. The trim removed 6 bases at V and 10 bases at J, leaving 7 bases unmatched. There are 15 residues in the CDR3. CDR3 nucleotide sequence: TGTGCCAGCAGATTCACCGGGACAGGGGGCTCACCCCTCCACTTT. Protein product: CASRFTGTGGSPLHF.

There are a few counts of this clone. The chain uses TRBV18 and TRBJ2-2, with D perhaps matching TRBD2 (6 bases). Per the germline V gene, CDR1 is KGHSH and CDR2 is LQKENI. The CDR3 has 16 residues. V gave up 3 bases and J gave up 0 bases, with 11 bases separating them. In DNA form, the CDR3 reads TGTGCCAGCTCACCGCGGGACCCCTCGAACACCGGGGAGCTGTTTTTT. This translates into CASSPRDPSNTGELFF.

The CDR3 loop reads CASSRGPGQGQLGSEAFF. The CDR3 DNA reads TGTGCCAGTAGTAGGGGCCCGGGACAGGGGCAATTGGGCTCTGAAGCTTTCTTT. The chain has TRBV19 and TRBJ1-1, with 10 bases that match TRBD1. The junction had 17 bases not matched to a gene; V was cut back by 4 bases and J by 6 bases. The CDR3 is made up of 18 amino acids. Germline V CDR1 and CDR2: LNHDA, SQIVND (reference sequence).

The rearrangement links TRBV6-2 or TRBV6-3 to TRBJ1-5; no clear D gene. Trimming removed 6 bases from V and 2 bases from J, with 14 bases in between. Germline CDR1 reads MNHEY; CDR2 reads SVGEGT. CDR3 length: 15 amino acids. The CDR3 region is CASSLEGIGNQPQHF. Here the CDR3 DNA reads TGTGCCAGCAGCCTAGAGGGTATCGGCAATCAGCCCCAGCATTTT.

The table lists this clone with a count of one. CDR3 DNA sequence: TGTGCCAGTACCCGGCGGGGGAATCAGCCCCAGCATTTT. It specifies CASTRRGNQPQHF. The chain carries TRBV19 and TRBJ1-5, with a weak D call TRBD1 (5 bases). This CDR3 is 13 amino acids long. V was shortened by 7 bases and J by 4 bases, with 11 bases between the two germline ends. The germline V gene encodes CDR1 LNHDA and CDR2 SQIVND (reference sequence).

This clone was detected ten times or more. The chain carries TRBV18 and TRBJ1-1, with D hard to call. The CDR3 is 12 residues long. Germline values: CDR1 KGHSH, CDR2 LQKENI. The V end was cut by 4 bases, the J end by 2 bases, with 5 bases between. CDR3 coding DNA: TGTGCCAGCTCACTCCAAAACACTGAAGCTTTCTTT. It codes for CASSLQNTEAFF.

This clone showed up just a few times. The CDR3 bases are TGTGCCAGTAGTATCGGGGGAAATCAGCCCCAGCATTTT. Its protein is CASSIGGNQPQHF. The chain links TRBV19 to TRBJ1-5; possible D gene TRBD1, 5 bases. The germline V gene has CDR1 LNHDA and CDR2 SQIVND (reference sequence). Trimming took 3 bases from V and 4 from J, leaving 7 bases between them. The CDR3 has 13 residues.

The rearrangement uses TRBV3-1 (or the pseudogene TRBV3-2) and TRBJ2-2, with 12 bases lining up with TRBD2. The length of the CDR3 is 16 residues. Germline V gene lookup returns CDR1 LGHDT and CDR2 YNNKEL (reference sequence). With 4 bases clipped from V and 7 bases from J, the junction kept 7 bases outside the gene matches. CDR3: CASSPGLAGWGGELFF. The CDR3 coding sequence is TGTGCCAGCAGCCCCGGACTAGCGGGATGGGGCGGGGAGCTGTTTTTT.

The chain combines TRBV5-1 with TRBJ2-1; D is perhaps TRBD2 (5 bases). The V and J ends lost 1 base and 7 bases respectively, with 12 bases between them. Per germline, CDR1 SGHRS and CDR2 YFSETQ. The CDR3 runs 14 residues. For the CDR3, the DNA is TGCGCCAGCAGCTTGCAGGACGCGGGTAATGAGCAGTTCTTC. Translated, it gives CASSLQDAGNEQFF.

This chain uses TRBV4-3 with TRBJ2-1; 11 positions match TRBD2. Germline loops: CDR1 LGHNA, CDR2 YSLEER. J gave up 8 bases and V 4 bases, and 13 bases lay outside the gene matches. CDR3 length: 17 residues. The chain's CDR3 is CASSPSVAGGDRDEQFF. The CDR3 nucleotides are TGCGCCAGCAGCCCTAGTGTAGCGGGGGGGGACCGAGATGAGCAGTTCTTC.

The chain joins TRBV5-1 to TRBJ2-1; 7 bases agree with TRBD2. J gave up 7 bases and V 0 bases, and 7 bases lay outside the gene matches. The CDR3 has 15 amino acids. Germline CDR1 and CDR2: SGHRS and YFSETQ. The CDR3 bases are TGCGCCAGCAGCTTGGGACTAGCTAACGGGAATGAGCAGTTCTTC. Amino acids: CASSLGLANGNEQFF.

The CDR3 DNA follows: TGTGCCAGCAGCCAGACTTCGTCCTCCTACAATGAGCAGTTCTTC. Protein product: CASSQTSSSYNEQFF. V is TRBV5-4 and J is TRBJ2-1, with D hard to call. Germline V gene lookup returns CDR1 SGHNT and CDR2 YYREEE (reference sequence). This CDR3 has 15 amino acids. Trimming took off 4 bases at V and 0 bases at J, with 11 bases between the two ends.

Here the CDR3 DNA reads TGTGCCAGCAGCTTACTGGGGCGCCAAGGAACCACAGATACGCAGTATTTT. It specifies CASSLLGRQGTTDTQYF. The chain links TRBV7-3 to TRBJ2-3; D perhaps matches TRBD1 (5 bases). CDR1 SGHTA and CDR2 FQGTGA come from the germline V gene. V shed 2 bases and J shed 2 bases, with 17 bases lying between them. The CDR3 consists of 17 residues. Supplemented by reference TRBV7-3 and TRBJ2-3, the full variable domain reads GAGVSQTPSNKVTEKGKYVELRCDPISGHTALYWYRQSLGQGPEFLIYFQGTGAADDSGLPNDRFFAVRPEGSVSTLKIQRTERGDSAVYLCASSLLGRQGTTDTQYFGPGTRLTVL.

V is TRBV24-1 and J is TRBJ2-5, with TRBD1 matching over 9 bases. Germline loops: CDR1 KGHDR, CDR2 SFDVKD. V lost 4 bases and J lost 7; bases outside the gene matches: 9. This CDR3 has 15 residues. The CDR3 sequence is CATSEGPGQGRTQYF. The CDR3 DNA sequence: TGTGCCACCAGTGAAGGGCCGGGACAGGGTAGGACCCAGTACTTC.

This sequence joins TRBV7-3 and TRBJ2-2; D not certain. The CDR3 length is 13 residues. Germline V gene sequence: CDR1 SGHTA, CDR2 FQGTGA. Trimming took 5 bases from V and 1 from J, leaving 5 bases between them. In nucleotides, the CDR3 is TGTGCCAGCAGCACGAGGAACACCGGGGAGCTGTTTTTT. Translated, it gives CASSTRNTGELFF.

J is TRBJ1-1 and V is TRBV18; 8 bases map to TRBD1. The CDR3 runs to 15 residues. Germline CDR1 is KGHSH and CDR2 is LQKENI. Trimming cost V 3 bases and J 1 base; bases outside gene matches: 4. The CDR3 sequence is CASSPRTGWNTEAFF. CDR3 DNA sequence: TGTGCCAGCTCACCCCGGACAGGGTGGAACACTGAAGCTTTCTTT. Together with reference TRBV18 and TRBJ1-1, the CDR3 gives the full variable domain: NAGVMQNPRHLVRRRGQEARLRCSPMKGHSHVYWYRQLPEEGLKFMVYLQKENIIDESGMPKERFSAEFPKEGPSILRIQQVVRGDSAAYFCASSPRTGWNTEAFFGQGTRLTVV.

The rearrangement joins TRBV7-8 to TRBJ2-4; TRBD1 might be the D (5 bases). CDR1 SGHVS and CDR2 FQNEAQ come from the germline V gene. Trimming shortened V by 5 bases and J by 6 bases, and 20 bases separated the two germline ends. The CDR3 totals 16 residues. This CDR3 is CASSHPRTTGRNIQYF. The CDR3 DNA sequence: TGTGCCAGCAGCCACCCCCGGACAACTGGAAGAAACATTCAGTACTTC.

The chain employs TRBV2 and TRBJ2-7; 8 bases line up with TRBD1. The germline gives CDR1 SNHLY, CDR2 FYNNEI. V was pared by 2 bases and J by 6 bases, with 9 bases of the junction left unmatched. The CDR3 spans 15 residues. Written as DNA, the CDR3 is TGTGCCAGCAGTGAATTGGGCAGGGGGCGGGGCGAGCAGTACTTC. This gives the protein CASSELGRGRGEQYF.

This clone was detected only once. V and J are TRBV7-9 and TRBJ1-1, with D uncertain. Trimming pared 2 bases from V and 11 bases from J, leaving 15 bases between. The CDR3 totals 13 residues. Germline V gives CDR1 SEHNR, CDR2 FQNEAQ (reference sequence). CDR3 DNA sequence: TGTGCCAGCAGCTTAAGCGTAATGGTTGTTGCTTTCTTT. It yields the protein CASSLSVMVVAFF.

The DNA of the CDR3 is TGTGCCACACAGTCGAACACTGAAGCTTTCTTT. Residues: CATQSNTEAFF. This chain links TRBV7-3 with TRBJ1-1; D is unclear. CDR1 SGHTA and CDR2 FQGTGA come from the germline V gene. V lost 10 bases, J lost 1 base, and 7 bases lay in between. The CDR3 runs 11 residues.

The table lists this clone with a few counts. The CDR3: CASSRTLDRGGNQPQHF. The DNA of the CDR3 is TGTGCCAGCAGCCGAACCTTGGACAGGGGGGGCAATCAGCCCCAGCATTTT. This rearrangement joins TRBV28 to TRBJ1-5; 10 bases agree with TRBD1. The J segment lost 2 bases and the V segment lost 6 bases, leaving 10 bases of the junction unmatched. This CDR3 is 17 amino acids long. Germline V gene data show CDR1 as MDHEN and CDR2 as SYDVKM.